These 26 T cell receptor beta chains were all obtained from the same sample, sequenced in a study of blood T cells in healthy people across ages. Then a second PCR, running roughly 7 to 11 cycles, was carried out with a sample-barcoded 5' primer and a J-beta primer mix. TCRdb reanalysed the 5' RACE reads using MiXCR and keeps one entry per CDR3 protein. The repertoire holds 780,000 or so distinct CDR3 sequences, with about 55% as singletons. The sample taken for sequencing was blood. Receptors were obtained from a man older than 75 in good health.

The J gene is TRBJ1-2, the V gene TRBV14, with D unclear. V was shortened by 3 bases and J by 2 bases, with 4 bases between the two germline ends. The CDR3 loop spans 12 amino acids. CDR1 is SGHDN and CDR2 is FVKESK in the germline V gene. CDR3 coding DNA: TGTGCCAGCAGCCACCTGAACTATGGCTACACCTTC. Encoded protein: CASSHLNYGYTF. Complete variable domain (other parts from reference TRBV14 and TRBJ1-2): EAGVTQFPSHSVIEKGQTVTLRCDPISGHDNLYWYRRVMGKEIKFLLHFVKESKQDESGMPNNRFLAERTGGTYSTLKVQPAELEDSGVYFCASSHLNYGYTFGSGTRLTVV.

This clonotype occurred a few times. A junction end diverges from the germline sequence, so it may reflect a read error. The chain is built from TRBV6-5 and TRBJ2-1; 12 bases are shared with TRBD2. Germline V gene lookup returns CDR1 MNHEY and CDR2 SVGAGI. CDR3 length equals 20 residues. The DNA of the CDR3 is TGTGCCAGCAGTTCACCTGACGGGACTAGCGGGCTTAGCTCCTATAATGAGCAGTTCTTC. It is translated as CASSSPDGTSGLSSYNEQFF.

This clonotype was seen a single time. The CDR3 DNA sequence: TGTGCCAGCAGCGGGGCAGGGTGGGAAGATACGCAGTATTTT. It codes for CASSGAGWEDTQYF. The rearrangement links TRBV28 to TRBJ2-3, with D perhaps matching TRBD1 or TRBD2 (5 bases each). V lost 6 bases and J lost 5, with 15 bases in between. This CDR3 spans 14 amino acids. Germline V gene lookup returns CDR1 MDHEN and CDR2 SYDVKM. Combining the CDR3 with reference TRBV28 and TRBJ2-3 gives the whole variable domain DVKVTQSSRYLVKRTGEKVFLECVQDMDHENMFWYRQDPGLGLRLIYFSYDVKMKEKGDIPEGYSVSREKKERFSLILESASTNQTSMYLCASSGAGWEDTQYFGPGTRLTVL.

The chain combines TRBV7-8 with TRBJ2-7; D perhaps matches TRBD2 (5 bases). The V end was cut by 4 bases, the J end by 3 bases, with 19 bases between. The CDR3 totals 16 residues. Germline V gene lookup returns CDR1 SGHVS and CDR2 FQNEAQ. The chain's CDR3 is CASSSLTPWEHYEQYF. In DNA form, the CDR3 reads TGTGCCAGCAGCTCCCTTACCCCCTGGGAGCACTACGAGCAGTACTTC. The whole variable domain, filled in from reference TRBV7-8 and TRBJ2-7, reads GAGVSQSPRYKVAKRGQDVALRCDPISGHVSLFWYQQALGQGPEFLTYFQNEAQLDKSGLPSDRFFAERPEGSVSTLKIQRTQQEDSAVYLCASSSLTPWEHYEQYFGPGTRLTVT.

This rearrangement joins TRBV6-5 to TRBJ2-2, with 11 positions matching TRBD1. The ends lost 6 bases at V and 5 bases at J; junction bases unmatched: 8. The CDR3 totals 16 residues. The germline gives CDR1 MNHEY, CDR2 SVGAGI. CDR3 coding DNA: TGTGCCAGCAGACCGGACAGGGGGCGTGCGACCGGGGAGCTGTTTTTT. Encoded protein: CASRPDRGRATGELFF.

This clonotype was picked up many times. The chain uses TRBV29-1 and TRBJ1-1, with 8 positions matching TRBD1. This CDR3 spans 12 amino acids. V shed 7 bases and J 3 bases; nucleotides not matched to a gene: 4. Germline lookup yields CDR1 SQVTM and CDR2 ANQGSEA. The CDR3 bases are TGCAGCGGACAGGGGATTTACACTGAAGCTTTCTTT. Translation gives CSGQGIYTEAFF.

The CDR3 DNA sequence: TGTGCCAGCAGCTCCGGGACAGTTGACTCTGGGGCCAACGTCCTGACTTTC. Residues: CASSSGTVDSGANVLTF. The chain couples TRBV5-5 to TRBJ2-6; 7 nucleotides align to TRBD1. This CDR3 has 17 amino acids. Losses at the gene ends were 3 bases for V and 0 bases for J; bases not matched to a gene: 6. Looked up from germline, CDR1 is SGHKS and CDR2 is YYEKEE (reference sequence). Complete variable domain (other parts from reference TRBV5-5 and TRBJ2-6): DAGVTQSPTHLIKTRGQQVTLRCSPISGHKSVSWYQQVLGQGPQFIFQYYEKEERGRGNFPDRFSARQFPNYSSELNVNALLLGDSALYLCASSSGTVDSGANVLTFGAGSRLTVL.

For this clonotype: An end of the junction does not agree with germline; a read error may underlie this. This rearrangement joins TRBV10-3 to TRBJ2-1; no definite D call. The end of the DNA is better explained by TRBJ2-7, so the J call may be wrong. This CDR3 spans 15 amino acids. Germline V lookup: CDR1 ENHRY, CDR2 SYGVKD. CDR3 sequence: CAISKSARAVYEQYF. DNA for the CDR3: TGTGCCATCAGTAAGTCAGCTAGGGCCGTCTACGAGCAGTACTTC.

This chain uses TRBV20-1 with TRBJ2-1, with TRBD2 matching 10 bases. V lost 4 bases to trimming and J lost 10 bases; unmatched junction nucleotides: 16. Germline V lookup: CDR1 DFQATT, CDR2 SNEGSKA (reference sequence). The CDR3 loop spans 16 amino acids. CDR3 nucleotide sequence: TGCAGTGCTAACGTAATAGCGGGAGGCGCCGGTGAGGAGCAGTTCTTC. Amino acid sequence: CSANVIAGGAGEEQFF.

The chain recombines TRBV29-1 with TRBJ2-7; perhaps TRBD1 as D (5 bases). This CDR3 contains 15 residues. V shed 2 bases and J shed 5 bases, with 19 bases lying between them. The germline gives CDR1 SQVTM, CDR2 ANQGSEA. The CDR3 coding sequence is TGCAGCGTTGAACGGTGGTCAGGGTTGTTCCACGAGCAGTACTTC. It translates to CSVERWSGLFHEQYF.

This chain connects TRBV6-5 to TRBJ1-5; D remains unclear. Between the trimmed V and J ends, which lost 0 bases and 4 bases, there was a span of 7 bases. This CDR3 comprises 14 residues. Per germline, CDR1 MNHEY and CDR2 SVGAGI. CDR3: CASSYSKGNQPQHF. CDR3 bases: TGTGCCAGCAGTTACTCGAAGGGTAATCAGCCCCAGCATTTT.

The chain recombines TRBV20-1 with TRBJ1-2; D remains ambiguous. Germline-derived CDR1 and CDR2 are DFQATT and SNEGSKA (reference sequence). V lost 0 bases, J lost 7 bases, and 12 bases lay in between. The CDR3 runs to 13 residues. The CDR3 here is CSARDRVGRGYTF. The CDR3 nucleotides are TGCAGTGCTAGAGATCGCGTCGGCCGTGGCTACACCTTC.

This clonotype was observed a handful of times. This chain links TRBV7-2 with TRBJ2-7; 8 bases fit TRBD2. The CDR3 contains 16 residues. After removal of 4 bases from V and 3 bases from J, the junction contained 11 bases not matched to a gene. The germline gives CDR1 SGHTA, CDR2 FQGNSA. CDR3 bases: TGTGCCAGCAGCTCGGCACTAGCGGATCCAAGCTACGAGCAGTACTTC. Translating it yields CASSSALADPSYEQYF.

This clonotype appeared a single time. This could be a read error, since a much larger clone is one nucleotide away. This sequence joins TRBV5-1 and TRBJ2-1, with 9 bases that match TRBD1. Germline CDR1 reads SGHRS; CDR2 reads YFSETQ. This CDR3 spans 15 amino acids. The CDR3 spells CANSLPGQGYNEQFF. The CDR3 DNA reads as TGCGCCAACAGCTTGCCAGGACAGGGGTACAATGAGCAGTTCTTC.

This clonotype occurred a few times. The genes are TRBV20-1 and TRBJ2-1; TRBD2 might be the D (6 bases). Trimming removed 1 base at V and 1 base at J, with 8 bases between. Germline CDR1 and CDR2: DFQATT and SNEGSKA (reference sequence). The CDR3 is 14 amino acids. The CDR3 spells CSARGRVSYNEQFF. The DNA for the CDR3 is TGCAGTGCTAGAGGGAGGGTTTCCTACAATGAGCAGTTCTTC.

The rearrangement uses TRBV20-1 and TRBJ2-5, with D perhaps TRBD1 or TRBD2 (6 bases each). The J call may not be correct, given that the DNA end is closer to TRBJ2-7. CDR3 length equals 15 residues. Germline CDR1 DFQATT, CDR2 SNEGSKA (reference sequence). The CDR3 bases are TGCAGTGCAGTCTCGCGGGACACCACACCCTACGAGCAGTACTTC. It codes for CSAVSRDTTPYEQYF.

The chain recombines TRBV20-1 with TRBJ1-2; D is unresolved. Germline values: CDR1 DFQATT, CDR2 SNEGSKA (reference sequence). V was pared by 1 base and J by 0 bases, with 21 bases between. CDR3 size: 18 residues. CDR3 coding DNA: TGCAGTGCTAGAGCGCCGGGGTTGATAGGAGGAGCTAACTATGGCTACACCTTC. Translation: CSARAPGLIGGANYGYTF.

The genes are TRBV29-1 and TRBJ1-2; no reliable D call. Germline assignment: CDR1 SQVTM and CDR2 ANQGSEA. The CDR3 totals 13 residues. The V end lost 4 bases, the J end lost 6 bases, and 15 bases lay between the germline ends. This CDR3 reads CSVVLGIVNGYTF. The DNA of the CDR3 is TGCAGCGTTGTGCTGGGGATCGTGAATGGCTACACCTTC.

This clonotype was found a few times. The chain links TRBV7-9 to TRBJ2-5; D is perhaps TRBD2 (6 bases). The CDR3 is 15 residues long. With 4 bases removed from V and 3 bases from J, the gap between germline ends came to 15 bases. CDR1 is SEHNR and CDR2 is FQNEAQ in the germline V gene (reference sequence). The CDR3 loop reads CASSSAGSPKETQYF. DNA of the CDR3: TGTGCCAGCAGCTCCGCGGGGTCCCCGAAAGAGACCCAGTACTTC.

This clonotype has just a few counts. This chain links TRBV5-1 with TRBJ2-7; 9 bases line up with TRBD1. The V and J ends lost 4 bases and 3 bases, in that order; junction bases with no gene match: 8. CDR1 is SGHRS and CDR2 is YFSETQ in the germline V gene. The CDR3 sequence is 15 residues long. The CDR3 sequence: CASSPGQGQIYEQYF. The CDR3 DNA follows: TGCGCCAGCAGCCCGGGACAGGGACAAATCTACGAGCAGTACTTC.

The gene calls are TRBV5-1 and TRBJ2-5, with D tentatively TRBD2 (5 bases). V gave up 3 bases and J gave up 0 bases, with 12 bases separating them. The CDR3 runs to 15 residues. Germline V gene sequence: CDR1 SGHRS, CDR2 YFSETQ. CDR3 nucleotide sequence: TGCGCCAGCAGCTCAAATTCCGGGAACCAAGAGACCCAGTACTTC. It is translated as CASSSNSGNQETQYF.

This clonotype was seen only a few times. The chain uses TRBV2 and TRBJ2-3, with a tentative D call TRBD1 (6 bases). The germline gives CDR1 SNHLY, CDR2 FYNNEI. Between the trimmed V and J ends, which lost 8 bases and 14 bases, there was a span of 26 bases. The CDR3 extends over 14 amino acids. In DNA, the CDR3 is TGTGCCAGCCAACCAATCTGGGGGCACAGATACGCGTATTTT. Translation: CASQPIWGHRYAYF.

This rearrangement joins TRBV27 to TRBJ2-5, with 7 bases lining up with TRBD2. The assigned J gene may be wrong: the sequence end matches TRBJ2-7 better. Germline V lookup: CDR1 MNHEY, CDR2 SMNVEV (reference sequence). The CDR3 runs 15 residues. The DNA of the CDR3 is TGTGCCAGCAGTCCTAGGCGGACGGGGGGCTACGAGCAGTACTTC. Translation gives CASSPRRTGGYEQYF.

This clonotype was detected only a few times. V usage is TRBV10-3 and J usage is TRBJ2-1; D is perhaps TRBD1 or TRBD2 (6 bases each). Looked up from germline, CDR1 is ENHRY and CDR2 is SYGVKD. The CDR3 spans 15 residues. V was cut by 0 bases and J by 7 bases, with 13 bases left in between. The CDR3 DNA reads TGTGCCATCAGTGAGTCGGGAACAGGGAGGAATGAGCAGTTCTTC. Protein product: CAISESGTGRNEQFF.

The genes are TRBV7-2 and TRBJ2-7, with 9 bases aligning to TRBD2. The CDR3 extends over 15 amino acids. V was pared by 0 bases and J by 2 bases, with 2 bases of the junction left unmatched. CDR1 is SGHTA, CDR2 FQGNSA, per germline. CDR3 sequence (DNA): TGTACCAGCAGCTTAGCGGCGGGAGGGGCCTACGAGCAGTACTTC. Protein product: CTSSLAAGGAYEQYF.

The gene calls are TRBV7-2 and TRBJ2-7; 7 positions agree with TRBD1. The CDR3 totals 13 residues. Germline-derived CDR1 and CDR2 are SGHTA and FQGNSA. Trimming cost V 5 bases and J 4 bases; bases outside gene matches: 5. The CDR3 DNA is TGTGCCAGCAGCACCGGGACAGCTTACGAGCAGTACTTC. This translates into CASSTGTAYEQYF. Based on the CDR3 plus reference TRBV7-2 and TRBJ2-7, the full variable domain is GAGVSQSPSNKVTEKGKDVELRCDPISGHTALYWYRQSLGQGLEFLIYFQGNSAPDKSGLPSDRFSAERTGGSVSTLTIQRTQQEDSAVYLCASSTGTAYEQYFGPGTRLTVT.